This T cell receptor beta chain was obtained from a study of blood T cell repertoires in COVID-19. Study-wide context: PBMCs, B-cell-depleted T cells, or T cells were the source of the cDNA or gDNA that made up the material.

Source study methods: Estimated nucleated cell counts came from reference gene primer amplification. Profiled with immunoSEQ multiplex PCR; TCRdb holds only in-frame clones, not every one. The V and J calls and clone size come from that table; D and trimming were worked out from the DNA. Of 380,000 or so clones listed, 70% to 85% are singletons. V shed 2 bases, J shed 6 bases, and the junction held 3 bases outside the gene matches. In germline, CDR1 is MNHNS, CDR2 SASEGT. The CDR3 extends over 13 amino acids. The TCR sequence derives from a human donor with acute or convalescent COVID-19. The donor label of this sample is uncertain. The sequenced sample consisted of peripheral blood. The chain is built from TRBV6-1 and TRBJ1-1, with 7 bases lining up with TRBD1. This CDR3 reads CASSERDSSEAFF. CDR3 bases: TGTGCCAGCAGTGAACGGGACAGCTCTGAAGCTTTCTTT.